One sample yielded the 22 T cell receptor beta chains listed below, sequenced in a study of blood T cell repertoires in COVID-19. The assay was immunoSEQ multiplex PCR, and TCRdb's table has in-frame clones only and misses some. The data contain some 310,000 clones, nearly 90% of them singletons. The sequenced material came from PBMCs or T cells enriched from blood (not recorded which). The receptors were gathered from a young woman who had recovered from COVID-19.

The rearrangement links TRBV5-4 to TRBJ2-5, with 7 bases lining up with TRBD2. Germline assignment: CDR1 SGHNT and CDR2 YYREEE (reference sequence). After removal of 4 bases from V and 5 bases from J, the junction contained 17 bases not matched to a gene. The CDR3 extends over 17 amino acids. CDR3 coding DNA: TGTGCCAGCAGCCCGGATCTGCGCGTGGGGGGAGGGGAGACCCAGTACTTC. It specifies CASSPDLRVGGGETQYF.

The gene calls are TRBV7-2 and TRBJ2-1; the match to TRBD2 covers 9 bases. CDR1 is SGHTA, CDR2 FQGNSA, per germline. Losses at the gene ends were 2 bases for V and 3 bases for J; bases not matched to a gene: 5. The CDR3 is 16 amino acids. Here the CDR3 reads CASSLLTSGYYNEQFF. CDR3 in DNA: TGTGCCAGCAGCTTATTGACTAGCGGATACTACAATGAGCAGTTCTTC.

The chain is built from TRBV11-2 and TRBJ1-5; tentative D call: TRBD1 (6 bases). The CDR3 contains 16 residues. The V gene's germline CDR1 is SGHAT and CDR2 FQNNGV. V was pared by 1 base and J by 0 bases, with 10 bases between. CDR3 sequence: CASSLGTDYSNQPQHF. The CDR3, as DNA: TGTGCCAGCAGCTTAGGGACAGACTATAGCAATCAGCCCCAGCATTTT.

There are a few counts of this clone. The chain recombines TRBV6-4 with TRBJ2-6; perhaps TRBD1 as D (5 bases). In germline, CDR1 is MRHNA, CDR2 SNTAGT. The CDR3 consists of 15 residues. Trimming left V 2 bases short and J 0 bases short, with 5 bases between. As DNA, the CDR3 is TGTGCCAGCAGTGACGACAGCTCTGGGGCCAACGTCCTGACTTTC. It is translated as CASSDDSSGANVLTF.

The V call is TRBV15, the J call TRBJ2-7, with TRBD1 matching 9 bases. V trimming: 0 bases; J trimming: 3 bases; junction bases outside the gene matches: 6. The CDR3 has 16 residues. Germline CDR1 is LNHNV and CDR2 is YYDKDF (reference sequence). The CDR3 sequence: CATSRERDRVLYEQYF. In DNA form, the CDR3 reads TGTGCCACCAGCAGAGAAAGGGACAGGGTTCTCTACGAGCAGTACTTC.

V and J are TRBV7-9 and TRBJ1-5, with D perhaps matching TRBD1 (6 bases). CDR1 is SEHNR and CDR2 is FQNEAQ in the germline V gene (reference sequence). The ends were cut back, 1 base at V and 5 bases at J, with 12 bases in the middle. The CDR3 covers 15 residues. CDR3 sequence (DNA): TGTGCCAGCAGCTTAGACAGGGAAGGGGATCAGCCCCAGCATTTT. It yields the protein CASSLDREGDQPQHF.

As to this clone: A much bigger clone sits one base away, suggesting this may be a read error. In DNA, the CDR3 is TGTGCCACCACAGGGAGCTCCTACGAGCAGTACTTC. Residues: CATTGSSYEQYF. The chain links TRBV28 to TRBJ2-7, with a tentative D call TRBD1 (6 bases). V was trimmed by 10 bases and J by 0 bases, leaving 10 bases between them. The CDR3 has 12 residues. Looked up from germline, CDR1 is MDHEN and CDR2 is SYDVKM.

V gene TRBV19 combines with J gene TRBJ1-1, with D uncertain. The CDR3 contains 12 residues. The V gene lost 7 bases and the J gene lost 7 bases, with 13 bases spanning the gap. Germline lookup yields CDR1 LNHDA and CDR2 SQIVND (reference sequence). CDR3 DNA: TGTGCCAGTATGGGCCGTGTCGGTGAAGCTTTCTTT. This gives the protein CASMGRVGEAFF.

This clone was counted between two and nine times. The rearrangement uses TRBV5-1 and TRBJ2-5, with D possibly TRBD1 on 6 matching bases. Germline CDR1 SGHRS, CDR2 YFSETQ. V was pared by 0 bases and J by 1 base, with 7 bases between. The CDR3 totals 14 residues. Written as DNA, the CDR3 is TGCGCCAGCAGCTTGGGGACAGCCCAAGAGACCCAGTACTTC. Protein product: CASSLGTAQETQYF.

The J gene is TRBJ1-5, the V gene TRBV30; D unclear. Germline loops: CDR1 GTSNPN, CDR2 SVGIG (reference sequence). The CDR3 covers 12 residues. The germline V and J ends were trimmed by 2 bases and 4 bases, with 6 bases remaining between them. CDR3 DNA sequence: TGTGCCTGGAGTCTAATGAATCAGCCCCAGCATTTT. Translating it yields CAWSLMNQPQHF.

On this clone: At the DNA level, this CDR3 is encoded by other sequences in the same sample as well. The rearrangement links TRBV7-2 to TRBJ1-2; 9 nucleotides match TRBD1. Germline trimming cut 1 base from V and 5 bases from J; bases unmatched to any gene: 2. Germline CDR1 is SGHTA and CDR2 is FQGNSA. This CDR3 contains 14 residues. Here the CDR3 DNA reads TGTGCCAGCAGCTTAGTCGGGACAGGGTATGGCTACACCTTC. It specifies CASSLVGTGYGYTF. The whole variable domain, filled in from reference TRBV7-2 and TRBJ1-2, reads GAGVSQSPSNKVTEKGKDVELRCDPISGHTALYWYRQSLGQGLEFLIYFQGNSAPDKSGLPSDRFSAERTGGSVSTLTIQRTQQEDSAVYLCASSLVGTGYGYTFGSGTRLTVV.

The V and J genes are TRBV25-1 and TRBJ2-1; the match to TRBD2 covers 7 bases. Looked up from germline, CDR1 is MGHDK and CDR2 is SYGVNS. The ends lost 7 bases at V and 0 bases at J; junction bases unmatched: 6. The CDR3 consists of 15 residues. In DNA form, the CDR3 reads TGTGCCAGCACCAAAGCGGGACCCTCCTACAATGAGCAGTTCTTC. Protein sequence: CASTKAGPSYNEQFF.

This clone was observed a few times. The rearrangement links TRBV28 to TRBJ2-6; a weak D match, TRBD1 (5 bases). V lost 3 bases to trimming and J lost 1 base, with 13 bases between them. The CDR3 is 17 residues long. CDR1 is MDHEN, CDR2 SYDVKM, per germline. CDR3 nucleotide sequence: TGTGCCAGCAGTTTGTGGGGCCAGGGATCTGGGGCCAACGTCCTGACTTTC. The encoded protein is CASSLWGQGSGANVLTF.

This clone was seen a single time. This sequence joins TRBV2 and TRBJ1-3; the match to TRBD1 covers 7 bases. Germline V gene lookup returns CDR1 SNHLY and CDR2 FYNNEI. The CDR3 runs to 15 residues. J was trimmed by 0 bases and V by 4 bases; bases with no gene match: 3. The CDR3 nucleotides read TGTGCCAGCAGTGTGGGACAGTACTCTGGAAACACCATATATTTT. It specifies CASSVGQYSGNTIYF. The variable domain in full, with the rest retrieved from reference TRBV2 and TRBJ1-3, is EPEVTQTPSHQVTQMGQEVILRCVPISNHLYFYWYRQILGQKVEFLVSFYNNEISEKSEIFDDQFSVERPDGSNFTLKIRSTKLEDSAMYFCASSVGQYSGNTIYFGEGSWLTVV.

V is TRBV5-1 and J is TRBJ2-7, with 9 bases fitting TRBD1. The CDR3 length is 20 residues. V lost 1 base and J lost 5; bases outside the gene matches: 22. Germline V gene sequence: CDR1 SGHRS, CDR2 YFSETQ. The DNA of the CDR3 is TGCGCCAGCAGCTTGAAACCGCGCTCCGGGACAGGGAGAGGTCGGGACGAGCAGTACTTC. It is translated as CASSLKPRSGTGRGRDEQYF.

In this sample, this clone turned up a few times. This chain joins TRBV18 and TRBJ1-5, with no clear D. V lost 3 bases and J 3 bases, leaving 12 bases between the germline ends. The CDR3 has 15 residues. The germline gives CDR1 KGHSH, CDR2 LQKENI. CDR3 sequence (DNA): TGTGCCAGCTCACCCCCCGGGAGTGTCAATCAGCCCCAGCATTTT. Amino acids: CASSPPGSVNQPQHF.

V gene TRBV4-2 combines with J gene TRBJ2-2, with 8 bases that match TRBD2. This CDR3 has 17 residues. Germline V gene lookup returns CDR1 LGHNA and CDR2 YNFKEQ. With 1 base clipped from V and 6 bases from J, the junction kept 10 bases outside the gene matches. The CDR3 region has the DNA TGTGCCAGCAGCCAAGTCCCAGGCGGGAGGACCCCCGGGGAGCTGTTTTTT. It specifies CASSQVPGGRTPGELFF.

The chain recombines TRBV5-6 with TRBJ1-6; 8 nucleotides agree with TRBD1. Germline CDR1 is SGHDT and CDR2 is YYEEEE. The trim removed 4 bases at V and 8 bases at J, leaving 8 bases unmatched. CDR3 length: 15 residues. The CDR3 DNA follows: TGTGCCAGCAGCCGGGGACAGGTCCAGGATTCACCCCTCCACTTT. Protein: CASSRGQVQDSPLHF.

This chain connects TRBV7-2 to TRBJ1-5; D not resolved. This CDR3 is built from 14 residues. Trimming shortened V by 0 bases and J by 6 bases, and 9 bases separated the two germline ends. Germline V gives CDR1 SGHTA, CDR2 FQGNSA. The CDR3 here is CASSLAPGIQPQHF. The DNA for the CDR3 is TGTGCCAGCAGCTTAGCACCGGGGATTCAGCCCCAGCATTTT.

This chain uses TRBV6-5 with TRBJ1-5, with a weak D call TRBD1 (6 bases). The CDR3 extends over 15 amino acids. V was pared by 0 bases and J by 7 bases, with 13 bases between. Germline CDR1 MNHEY, CDR2 SVGAGI. The CDR3 loop is CASSYSALQGQPQHF. The CDR3 DNA reads TGTGCCAGCAGTTACTCTGCTCTACAGGGCCAGCCCCAGCATTTT.

The V and J genes are TRBV7-2 and TRBJ1-1, with D possibly matching TRBD1 (5 bases). This CDR3 is 15 amino acids long. In germline, CDR1 is SGHTA, CDR2 FQGNSA. V was trimmed by 5 bases and J by 3 bases, leaving 16 bases between them. CDR3 residues: CASSPVWGGDTEAFF. The DNA of the CDR3 is TGTGCCAGCAGCCCGGTGTGGGGGGGAGACACTGAAGCTTTCTTT.

The genes are TRBV6-5 and TRBJ1-5; 9 nucleotides agree with TRBD1. Trimming took 4 bases from V and 2 from J; bases not matched to a gene: 3. The CDR3 spans 15 residues. Germline lookup yields CDR1 MNHEY and CDR2 SVGAGI. The CDR3 is CASSWDREGNQPQHF. The CDR3 DNA reads TGTGCCAGCAGTTGGGACAGGGAGGGCAATCAGCCCCAGCATTTT.